Listed below are T cell receptor beta chains from one sample, sequenced in a study of response to subunit inactivated influenza vaccine. TCRdb re-called the RT-PCR reads with MiXCR, one entry per CDR3 protein. Of approximately 700,000 distinct CDR3 sequences listed, roughly 14% are singletons. The source material was PBMCs from blood, sampled 14 to 15 days before vaccination. The receptors originated from a man between 50 and 59 years old who received an inactivated influenza vaccine. The CDR3 runs from the conserved cysteine through the conserved F or W. A D gene is named only where the DNA matches it firmly.

D,J,V,CDR3
.,TRBJ2-1,TRBV24-1,CATSDSSPRSYNEQFF
TRBD2,TRBJ2-1,TRBV7-2,CASSLGGLAGDEQFF
.,TRBJ2-7,TRBV27,CASSSGPRQQYF
.,TRBJ1-2,TRBV28,CASSSSLAHYGYTF
.,TRBJ1-1,TRBV6-2/TRBV6-3,CASSSNPGTWRNTEAFF
.,TRBJ2-1,TRBV3-1,CASSPLYGGLNEQFF
.,TRBJ2-1,TRBV4-3,CASSQDFLGGHNEQFF
.,TRBJ2-3,TRBV7-2,CASSLTKTFTDTQYF
.,TRBJ2-5,TRBV10-2,CASSEERTETQYF
.,TRBJ1-3,TRBV30,CAWSLRGNTIYF
TRBD2,TRBJ2-4,TRBV20-1,CSARDPAGEFPYF
.,TRBJ2-5,TRBV7-2,CASRTQHAVQETQYF
TRBD1,TRBJ2-1,TRBV4-2,CASSQDRGTGINEQFF
TRBD1,TRBJ2-3,TRBV28,CASSLFSGQGSTGFDNSQYF
.,TRBJ1-1,TRBV7-6,CASSLGKSGTEAFF
TRBD1,TRBJ2-3,TRBV28,CASSGQGANTDTQYF
.,TRBJ1-1,TRBV6-2/TRBV6-3,CASRRQVPNTEAFF
TRBD1,TRBJ2-3,TRBV5-6,CASSIGQADPYF
TRBD1,TRBJ1-1,TRBV4-2,CASSQDSAGGTEAFF
TRBD1,TRBJ1-2,TRBV24-1,CATSDLGQGDGYTF
TRBD2,TRBJ2-1,TRBV20-1,CSARDNGLAGNNEQFF
.,TRBJ1-3,TRBV20-1,CSASHRSSGNTIYF
.,TRBJ2-5,TRBV20-1,CSAAASGRRETQYF
TRBD1,TRBJ1-4,TRBV4-2,CASSQVGQGDEKLFF
.,TRBJ2-7,TRBV5-4,CASSPNSRWTTYEQYF
.,TRBJ2-1,TRBV9,CASSVFLADEQFF
TRBD1,TRBJ1-5,TRBV9,CASSEGTGLGQPQHF
TRBD1,TRBJ2-1,TRBV14,CASSQGQGWYNEQFF
.,TRBJ2-6,TRBV7-2,CASSFTGSSGANVLTF
.,TRBJ2-7,TRBV29-1,CSVKGGPQGSIYEQYF
.,TRBJ1-5,TRBV7-2,CASSNSGSGQPQHF
TRBD1,TRBJ1-2,TRBV12-3/TRBV12-4,CASTRQGAMYGYTF
.,TRBJ2-2,TRBV21-1,CARDPRRTGELFF
.,TRBJ2-2,TRBV7-9,CASSFYRPPGELFF
.,TRBJ2-2,TRBV10-1,CASRQRQNTGELFF
.,TRBJ2-4,TRBV10-3,CAISIGPQNIQYF
.,TRBJ2-7,TRBV5-1,CASSLEYEQYF
.,TRBJ1-1,TRBV20-1,CSARDPRGSRGTEAFF
.,TRBJ2-7,TRBV4-2,CASSPSGGEPYEQYF
.,TRBJ1-5,TRBV4-2,CASSQVDRGVAPNQPQHF
TRBD1,TRBJ2-2,TRBV14,CASSKGQANTGELFF
.,TRBJ2-1,TRBV7-2,CASSSSAAGTYNEQFF
.,TRBJ2-2,TRBV16,CASSRLLQNTGELFF
.,TRBJ1-1,TRBV12-3/TRBV12-4,CASSLASWGATEAFF
TRBD2,TRBJ2-3,TRBV20-1,CSARGRGTSGGAAQYF